The next 9 T cell receptor beta chains were all read from a single sample in a study of CD8+ T cells in alopecia areata. cDNA serving as the sequencing template came from extracted, reverse transcribed RNA. Using immunoSEQ multiplex PCR, the repertoire was profiled, and TCRdb retains in-frame clones only, with some absent. The table lists roughly 140,000 clones, around half of them singletons, with roughly 21% in the top ten. Source: CD8+ T cells sorted from blood, taken at week 0. These TCRs come from a human donor with alopecia areata.

Note on this clone: The sample holds other DNA sequences that translate to the same CDR3. The chain has TRBV30 and TRBJ2-6; no reliable D call. Germline CDR1 reads GTSNPN; CDR2 reads SVGIG (reference sequence). The V end lost 0 bases, the J end lost 4 bases, and 7 bases lay between the germline ends. This CDR3 has 14 residues. The CDR3 DNA sequence: TGTGCCTGGAGTGTATCTTCGGGGGCCAACGTCCTGACTTTC. Protein: CAWSVSSGANVLTF.

The gene calls are TRBV15 and TRBJ2-1; 8 nucleotides match TRBD2. This CDR3 has 13 residues. The ends lost 8 bases at V and 5 bases at J; junction bases unmatched: 5. In germline, CDR1 is LNHNV, CDR2 YYDKDF (reference sequence). The CDR3 sequence: CATSGGGNNEQFF. DNA for the CDR3: TGTGCCACCTCGGGCGGGGGGAACAATGAGCAGTTCTTC.

About this clone itself: Other DNA sequences in the sample encode the same CDR3. The gene calls are TRBV29-1 and TRBJ1-1, with D possibly being TRBD1 (5 bases). The length of the CDR3 is 12 residues. The germline gives CDR1 SQVTM, CDR2 ANQGSEA. V gave up 6 bases and J gave up 1 base, with 9 bases separating them. CDR3 region: CSVRAGNTEAFF. The CDR3 coding sequence is TGCAGCGTCAGGGCGGGGAACACTGAAGCTTTCTTT. Using reference TRBV29-1 and TRBJ1-1 for the parts outside the CDR3, the full variable domain is SAVISQKPSRDICQRGTSLTIQCQVDSQVTMMFWYRQQPGQSLTLIATANQGSEATYESGFVIDKFPISRPNLTFSTLTVSNMSPEDSSIYLCSVRAGNTEAFFGQGTRLTVV.

In its sample, this clone was seen once. The CDR3 spells CASSVQTYGYTF. Written as DNA, the CDR3 is TGTGCCAGCAGTGTACAGACCTATGGCTACACCTTC. V and J are TRBV2 and TRBJ1-2; D is uncertain. This CDR3 has 12 amino acids. Germline assignment: CDR1 SNHLY and CDR2 FYNNEI. Trimming cost V 4 bases and J 4 bases, with 7 bases left between them. The full variable domain, rest sourced from reference TRBV2 and TRBJ1-2, is EPEVTQTPSHQVTQMGQEVILRCVPISNHLYFYWYRQILGQKVEFLVSFYNNEISEKSEIFDDQFSVERPDGSNFTLKIRSTKLEDSAMYFCASSVQTYGYTFGSGTRLTVV.

This chain connects TRBV10-3 to TRBJ2-7; D possibly corresponds to TRBD1 (5 bases). The germline V and J ends were trimmed by 9 bases and 1 base, with 7 bases remaining between them. This CDR3 region has 11 residues. The germline V gene encodes CDR1 ENHRY and CDR2 SYGVKD. The CDR3 DNA follows: TGTGCCATAAGACAGTCCTACGAGCAGTACTTC. Translation: CAIRQSYEQYF.

The rearrangement links TRBV30 to TRBJ1-2; D is uncertain. This CDR3 is 13 amino acids long. Germline V gene data show CDR1 as GTSNPN and CDR2 as SVGIG (reference sequence). Trimming removed 6 bases at V and 3 bases at J, with 14 bases between. This CDR3 is CACLVTKDYGYTF. The CDR3 nucleotides read TGTGCCTGTTTGGTCACCAAGGACTATGGCTACACCTTC.

This sequence joins TRBV30 and TRBJ2-1; no clear D. CDR1 and CDR2 (germline): GTSNPN, SVGIG (reference sequence). V shed 1 base and J shed 8 bases, with 6 bases lying between them. The CDR3 totals 11 residues. Here the CDR3 DNA reads TGTGCCTGGAGTGGACCGTATGAGCAGTTCTTC. Protein product: CAWSGPYEQFF.

V usage is TRBV5-1 and J usage is TRBJ1-6, with D maybe TRBD1 (6 bases). The CDR3 covers 15 residues. The V end lost 2 bases, the J end lost 10 bases, and 16 bases lay between the germline ends. Per germline, CDR1 SGHRS and CDR2 YFSETQ. CDR3 amino acids: CASSLQGGTESPLHF. The CDR3 DNA reads TGCGCCAGCAGCTTACAGGGAGGGACGGAATCACCCCTCCACTTT.

This clone has more than one count but fewer than ten. The chain carries TRBV30 and TRBJ2-4, with TRBD2 as a possible D gene (5 bases). CDR1 and CDR2 from the germline V gene are GTSNPN and SVGIG (reference sequence). The V gene lost 8 bases and the J gene lost 3 bases, with 8 bases spanning the gap. The CDR3 covers 11 residues. CDR3 sequence: CAGEGKNIQYF. The DNA for the CDR3 is TGTGCCGGAGAGGGCAAAAACATTCAGTACTTC.